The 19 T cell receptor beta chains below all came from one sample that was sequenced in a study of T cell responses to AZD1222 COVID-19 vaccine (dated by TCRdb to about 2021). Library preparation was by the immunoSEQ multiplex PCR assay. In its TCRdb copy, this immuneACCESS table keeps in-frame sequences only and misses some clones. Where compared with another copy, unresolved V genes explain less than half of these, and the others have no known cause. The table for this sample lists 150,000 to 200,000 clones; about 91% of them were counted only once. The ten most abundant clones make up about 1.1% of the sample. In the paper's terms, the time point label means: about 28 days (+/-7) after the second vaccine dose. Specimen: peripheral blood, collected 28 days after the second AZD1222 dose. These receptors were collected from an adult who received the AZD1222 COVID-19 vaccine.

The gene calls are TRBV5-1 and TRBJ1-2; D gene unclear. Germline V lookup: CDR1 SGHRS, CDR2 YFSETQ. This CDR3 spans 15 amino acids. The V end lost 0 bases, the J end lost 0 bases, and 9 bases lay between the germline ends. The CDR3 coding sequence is TGCGCCAGCAGCTTGGAGGCAGAAACTAACTATGGCTACACCTTC. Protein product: CASSLEAETNYGYTF.

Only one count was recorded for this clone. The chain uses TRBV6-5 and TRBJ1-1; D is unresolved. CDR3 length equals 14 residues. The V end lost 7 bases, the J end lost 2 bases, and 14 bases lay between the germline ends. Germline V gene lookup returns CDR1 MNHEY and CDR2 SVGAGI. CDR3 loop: CASTLKGGNTEAFF. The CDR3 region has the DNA TGTGCCAGCACCCTAAAAGGCGGTAACACTGAAGCTTTCTTT.

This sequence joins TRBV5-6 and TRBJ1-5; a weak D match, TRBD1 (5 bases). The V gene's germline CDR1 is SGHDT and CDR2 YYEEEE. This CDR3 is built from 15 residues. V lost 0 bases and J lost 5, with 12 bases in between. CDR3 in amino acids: CASSLGGTPDQPQHF. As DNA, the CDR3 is TGTGCCAGCAGCTTGGGAGGGACTCCTGATCAGCCCCAGCATTTT.

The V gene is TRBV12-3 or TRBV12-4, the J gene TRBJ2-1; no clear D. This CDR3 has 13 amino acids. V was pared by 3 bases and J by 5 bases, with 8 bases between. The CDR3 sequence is CASSFLGHNEQFF. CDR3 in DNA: TGTGCCAGCAGTTTTTTGGGCCACAATGAGCAGTTCTTC.

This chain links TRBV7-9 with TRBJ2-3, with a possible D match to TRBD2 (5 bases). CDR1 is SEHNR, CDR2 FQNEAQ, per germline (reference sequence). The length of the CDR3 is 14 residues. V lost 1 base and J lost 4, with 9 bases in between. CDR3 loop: CASSLDGRADTQYF. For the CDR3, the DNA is TGTGCCAGCAGCTTAGACGGGCGGGCAGATACGCAGTATTTT.

Here the CDR3 DNA reads TGCGCCAGCAGCTTGGGGGGAGGGTCGGTCGGCTACACCTTC. It encodes CASSLGGGSVGYTF. This chain uses TRBV5-1 with TRBJ1-2; no firm D call. V was shortened by 0 bases and J by 8 bases, with 14 bases between the two germline ends. Looked up from germline, CDR1 is SGHRS and CDR2 is YFSETQ. CDR3 size: 14 residues. Supplemented by reference TRBV5-1 and TRBJ1-2, the full variable domain reads KAGVTQTPRYLIKTRGQQVTLSCSPISGHRSVSWYQQTPGQGLQFLFEYFSETQRNKGNFPGRFSGRQFSNSRSEMNVSTLELGDSALYLCASSLGGGSVGYTFGSGTRLTVV.

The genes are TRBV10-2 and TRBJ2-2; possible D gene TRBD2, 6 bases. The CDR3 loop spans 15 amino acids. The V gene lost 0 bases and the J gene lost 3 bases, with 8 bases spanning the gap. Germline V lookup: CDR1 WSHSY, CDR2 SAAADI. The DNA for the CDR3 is TGCGCCAGCAGTGAGTCGGGGACTTACACCGGGGAGCTGTTTTTT. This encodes CASSESGTYTGELFF.

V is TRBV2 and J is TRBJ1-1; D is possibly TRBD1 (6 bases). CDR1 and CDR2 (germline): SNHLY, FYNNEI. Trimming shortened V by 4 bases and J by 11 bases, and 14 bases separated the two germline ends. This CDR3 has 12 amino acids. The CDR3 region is CASSGQVSWAFF. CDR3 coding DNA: TGTGCCAGCAGTGGACAGGTTTCGTGGGCTTTCTTT.

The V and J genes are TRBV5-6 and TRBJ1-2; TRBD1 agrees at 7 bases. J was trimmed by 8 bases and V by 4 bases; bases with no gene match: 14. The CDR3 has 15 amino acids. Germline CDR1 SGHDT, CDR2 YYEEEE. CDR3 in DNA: TGTGCCAGCAGCACGGAATACAGGGGCCCGCGGGGCTACACCTTC. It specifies CASSTEYRGPRGYTF.

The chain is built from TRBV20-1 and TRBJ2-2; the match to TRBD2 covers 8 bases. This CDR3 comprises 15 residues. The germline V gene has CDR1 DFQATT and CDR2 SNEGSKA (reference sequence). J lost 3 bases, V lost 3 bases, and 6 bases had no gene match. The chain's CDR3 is CSASRGGLDTGELFF. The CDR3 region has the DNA TGCAGTGCTAGTCGGGGGGGCCTTGACACCGGGGAGCTGTTTTTT.

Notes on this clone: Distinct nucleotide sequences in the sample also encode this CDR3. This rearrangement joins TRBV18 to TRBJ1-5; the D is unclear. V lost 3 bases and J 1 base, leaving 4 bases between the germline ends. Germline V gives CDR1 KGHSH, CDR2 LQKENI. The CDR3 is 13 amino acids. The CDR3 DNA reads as TGTGCCAGCTCACCGGGCAGCAATCAGCCCCAGCATTTT. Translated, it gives CASSPGSNQPQHF.

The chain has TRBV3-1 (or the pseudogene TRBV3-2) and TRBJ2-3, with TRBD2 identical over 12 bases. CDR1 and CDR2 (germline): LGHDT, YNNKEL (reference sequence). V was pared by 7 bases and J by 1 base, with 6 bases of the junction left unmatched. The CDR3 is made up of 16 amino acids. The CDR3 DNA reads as TGTGCCAGCACCCGACTAGCGGGGGACCGCACAGATACGCAGTATTTT. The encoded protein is CASTRLAGDRTDTQYF.

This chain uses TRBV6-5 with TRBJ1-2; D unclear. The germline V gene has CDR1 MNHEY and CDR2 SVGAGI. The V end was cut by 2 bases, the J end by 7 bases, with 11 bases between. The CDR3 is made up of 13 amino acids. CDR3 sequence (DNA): TGTGCCAGCAGTTACCTAATTCGGGGTGGCTACACCTTC. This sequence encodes CASSYLIRGGYTF.

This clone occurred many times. The CDR3 DNA reads TGTGCCAGCAGCTTCTCGGGAGGGGACTACGAGCAGTACTTC. This gives the protein CASSFSGGDYEQYF. The chain couples TRBV5-4 to TRBJ2-7; TRBD2 aligns across 8 bases. The CDR3 extends over 14 amino acids. Unmatched junction bases numbered 4, after V lost 2 bases and J lost 3 bases. Germline CDR1 and CDR2: SGHNT and YYREEE (reference sequence).

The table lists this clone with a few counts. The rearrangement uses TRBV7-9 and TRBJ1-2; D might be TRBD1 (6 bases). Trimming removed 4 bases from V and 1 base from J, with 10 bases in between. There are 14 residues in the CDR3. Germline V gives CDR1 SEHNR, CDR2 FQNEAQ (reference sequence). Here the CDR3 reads CASSSAGVNYGYTF. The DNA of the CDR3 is TGTGCCAGCAGCTCCGCAGGGGTTAACTATGGCTACACCTTC.

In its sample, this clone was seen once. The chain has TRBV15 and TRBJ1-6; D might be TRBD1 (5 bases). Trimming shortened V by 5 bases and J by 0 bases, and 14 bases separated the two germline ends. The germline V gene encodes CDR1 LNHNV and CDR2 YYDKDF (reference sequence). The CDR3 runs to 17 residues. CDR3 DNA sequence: TGTGCCACCAGCCCCCGGGGGTCGAGCTCCTATAATTCACCCCTCCACTTT. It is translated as CATSPRGSSSYNSPLHF.

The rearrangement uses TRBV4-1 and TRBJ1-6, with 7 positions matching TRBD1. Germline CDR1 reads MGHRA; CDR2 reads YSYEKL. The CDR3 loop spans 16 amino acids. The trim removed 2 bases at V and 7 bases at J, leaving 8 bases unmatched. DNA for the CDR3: TGCGCCAGCAGCCAAATCCGACAGGGCACAAATTCACCCCTCCACTTT. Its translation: CASSQIRQGTNSPLHF.

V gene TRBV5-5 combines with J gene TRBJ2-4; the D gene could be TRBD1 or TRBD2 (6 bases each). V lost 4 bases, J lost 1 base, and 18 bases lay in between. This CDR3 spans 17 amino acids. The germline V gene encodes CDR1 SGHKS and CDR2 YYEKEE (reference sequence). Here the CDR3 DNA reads TGTGCCAGCAGCACCCCTTTACAGGGAGGCGCCAAAAACATTCAGTACTTC. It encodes CASSTPLQGGAKNIQYF.

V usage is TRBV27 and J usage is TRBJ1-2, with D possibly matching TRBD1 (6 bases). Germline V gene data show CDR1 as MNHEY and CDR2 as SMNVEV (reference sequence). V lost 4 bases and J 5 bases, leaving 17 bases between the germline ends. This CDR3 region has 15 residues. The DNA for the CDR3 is TGTGCCAGCAGTTCCCTGGGGCAGGGGAGGTATGGCTACACCTTC. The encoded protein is CASSSLGQGRYGYTF.